In its sample, the clone carrying this TCR beta chain was seen many times. Its antigen is not identified. The length of the CDR3 is 15 residues. In germline, CDR1 is MGHRA, CDR2 YSYEKL. V gave up 0 bases and J gave up 2 bases, with 10 bases separating them. Using RNA transcripts as the source, TCR beta CDR3 regions were amplified. Carried out on the TCR CDR3, a first-round RT-PCR used the HTBI primer set. TCRdb itself ran the multiplex PCR reads through MiXCR, one entry per CDR3 protein. The sample holds some 400,000 distinct CDR3 sequences; under 20% are singletons and the top ten take 3.5% to 4%. The sample is drawn from a study of T cells in Graves' hyperthyroidism and ophthalmopathy. Findings and limits, study-wide: With a median lead of 6.5 months before onset, the model predicted ophthalmopathy. Blood held most thyroid clonotypes expanded above 0.001 frequency.

Criteria for exclusion of patients were uncontrolled infection, other autoimmune disease, pregnancy or lactation. Source material for PBMCs was 9 to 10 ml fresh peripheral blood. Material: blood. This TCR came from a woman aged 18-29 years with Graves' hyperthyroidism. The V and J genes are TRBV4-1 and TRBJ2-5; D gene unclear. The DNA for the CDR3 is TGCGCCAGCAGCCAAGACCGGATGGGGCAAGAGACCCAGTACTTC. It translates to CASSQDRMGQETQYF.